The clone carrying this TCR beta chain has a count of ten or more. Its antigen is unidentified. TCRdb reprocessed the 5' RACE reads with MiXCR, giving one entry per CDR3 protein. The sample carries more than 650,000 distinct CDR3 sequences, about an eighth recorded once. CDR1 MNHNS and CDR2 SASEGT come from the germline V gene. There are 15 residues in the CDR3. J lost 4 bases, V lost 7 bases, and 8 bases had no gene match. The data were taken from a study of CD8 T cells in ankylosing spondylitis. Study-wide results and limits: It was reported that disease-linked clones were significantly enriched in matched ankylosing spondylitis synovial fluid. One TCR beta motif, made up of eight highly homologous variants, appeared characteristic of ankylosing spondylitis blood. Clones linked to the disease showed a CD8+ phenotype. They occurred at relatively low frequencies in peripheral blood.

The clonotype comes from a male donor with ankylosing spondylitis. The sequenced material came from blood, either unsorted or a sorted T cell fraction (not recorded which). This chain links TRBV6-1 with TRBJ2-1, with 9 nucleotides matching TRBD2. The CDR3 DNA follows: TGTGCCAGCACCTTTAGCGGGAGAGGGTACAATGAGCAGTTCTTC. Its protein is CASTFSGRGYNEQFF.